The 22 T cell receptor beta chains listed next were all sequenced from one sample in a study of blood T cell repertoires in COVID-19. Data came from immunoSEQ multiplex PCR; TCRdb stores just in-frame clones and leaves some out. This sample has 200,000 or so clones, with over 75% found just once. Specimen: PBMCs or T cells enriched from blood (not recorded which). The receptors stem from a man aged 25-45 years in a cohort exposed to, infected with or recovered from COVID-19 (not recorded which).

The V gene is TRBV2, the J gene TRBJ2-7; D is undetermined. Germline CDR1 reads SNHLY; CDR2 reads FYNNEI. This CDR3 comprises 14 residues. V lost 3 bases and J 0 bases, leaving 9 bases between the germline ends. This CDR3 is CASSDHRFSYEQYF. CDR3 sequence (DNA): TGTGCCAGCAGTGACCACAGATTCTCCTACGAGCAGTACTTC. The full variable domain, completed using reference TRBV2 and TRBJ2-7, is EPEVTQTPSHQVTQMGQEVILRCVPISNHLYFYWYRQILGQKVEFLVSFYNNEISEKSEIFDDQFSVERPDGSNFTLKIRSTKLEDSAMYFCASSDHRFSYEQYFGPGTRLTVT.

For the CDR3, the DNA is TGTGCCAGCAGTTTCTACAGGGACCAAGAGACCCAGTACTTC. Its translation is CASSFYRDQETQYF. The rearrangement joins TRBV27 to TRBJ2-5; the D gene is possibly TRBD1 (6 bases). The V end lost 3 bases, the J end lost 0 bases, and 8 bases lay between the germline ends. Germline CDR1 and CDR2: MNHEY and SMNVEV (reference sequence). This CDR3 comprises 14 residues.

V usage is TRBV28 and J usage is TRBJ2-2; D perhaps matches TRBD1 (6 bases). Germline values: CDR1 MDHEN, CDR2 SYDVKM. The CDR3 is 18 amino acids. V lost 5 bases, J lost 1 base, and 20 bases lay in between. The CDR3 region is CASSPNRRMTGNTGELFF. CDR3 DNA: TGTGCCAGCAGTCCCAACCGCCGAATGACAGGGAACACCGGGGAGCTGTTTTTT.

This clone was counted between two and nine times. This chain joins TRBV3-1 (or the pseudogene TRBV3-2) and TRBJ1-2, with D perhaps matching TRBD1 (5 bases). This CDR3 is 14 amino acids long. Trimming left V 0 bases short and J 8 bases short, with 13 bases between. Per germline, CDR1 LGHDT and CDR2 YNNKEL (reference sequence). CDR3 residues: CASSQDEGRGGYTF. The CDR3 DNA reads as TGTGCCAGCAGCCAAGACGAGGGGCGGGGAGGCTACACCTTC.

This clone was counted only a few times. The chain combines TRBV11-2 with TRBJ2-7, with D possibly being TRBD2 (5 bases). The germline V gene encodes CDR1 SGHAT and CDR2 FQNNGV. The CDR3 is 13 amino acids. Trimming took 6 bases from V and 4 from J, leaving 13 bases between them. The CDR3, as DNA: TGTGCCAGCAGTCACATGGGGAGTTACGAGCAGTACTTC. This gives the protein CASSHMGSYEQYF.

This rearrangement joins TRBV5-1 to TRBJ2-3; perhaps TRBD1 as D (6 bases). V was cut by 0 bases and J by 8 bases, with 13 bases left in between. The CDR3 covers 14 residues. Germline loops: CDR1 SGHRS, CDR2 YFSETQ. The DNA of the CDR3 is TGCGCCAGCAGCTTGGGCACAGGGCTCGCTACGCAGTATTTT. Its translation is CASSLGTGLATQYF.

This chain joins TRBV4-3 and TRBJ1-2, with 10 bases fitting TRBD1. The germline CDR1 and CDR2 sequences are LGHNA and YSLEER. Unmatched junction bases numbered 1, after V lost 0 bases and J lost 6 bases. This CDR3 spans 14 amino acids. CDR3 in amino acids: CASSQDGTGDGYTF. The CDR3 region has the DNA TGCGCCAGCAGCCAAGACGGGACAGGGGATGGCTACACCTTC.

The chain joins TRBV19 to TRBJ2-7; D not resolved. V lost 3 bases and J lost 0, with 9 bases in between. CDR1 and CDR2 (germline): LNHDA, SQIVND (reference sequence). The length of the CDR3 is 14 residues. The CDR3 reads CASSISLASYEQYF. The CDR3 DNA follows: TGTGCCAGTAGTATTTCTTTGGCCTCCTACGAGCAGTACTTC.

DNA for the CDR3: TGTGCCAGCAGTCCCGGGAGGTACACCGGGGAGCTGTTTTTT. Translating gives CASSPGRYTGELFF. J is TRBJ2-2 and V is TRBV9, with TRBD2 matching 7 bases. J lost 3 bases, V lost 5 bases, and 4 bases had no gene match. This CDR3 has 14 residues. CDR1 SGDLS and CDR2 YYNGEE come from the germline V gene.

The chain carries TRBV27 and TRBJ1-1; weak D call: TRBD1 (5 bases). Per the germline V gene, CDR1 is MNHEY and CDR2 is SMNVEV (reference sequence). With 6 bases removed from V and 5 bases from J, the gap between germline ends came to 16 bases. There are 14 residues in the CDR3. CDR3 amino acids: CASSLGARTTEAFF. CDR3 DNA sequence: TGTGCCAGCAGCCTTGGGGCCCGAACTACTGAAGCTTTCTTT.

This chain uses TRBV19 with TRBJ2-2, with TRBD1 matching over 7 bases. CDR3 length: 15 amino acids. The ends lost 8 bases at V and 13 bases at J; junction bases unmatched: 19. Per germline, CDR1 LNHDA and CDR2 SQIVND (reference sequence). In DNA form, the CDR3 reads TGTGCCAGTCAAAGACAGGGTGACGAACATTTAGGGCTGTTTTTT. Residues: CASQRQGDEHLGLFF. Complete variable domain (other parts from reference TRBV19 and TRBJ2-2): DGGITQSPKYLFRKEGQNVTLSCEQNLNHDAMYWYRQDPGQGLRLIYYSQIVNDFQKGDIAEGYSVSREKKESFPLTVTSAQKNPTAFYLCASQRQGDEHLGLFFGEGSRLTVL.

This clone came up once. V gene TRBV9 combines with J gene TRBJ2-3, with D possibly matching TRBD2 (5 bases). The germline V gene encodes CDR1 SGDLS and CDR2 YYNGEE. V was clipped by 3 bases and J by 6 bases, with 11 bases between them. CDR3 length equals 13 residues. The CDR3, as DNA: TGTGCCAGCAGCGAAGATAGCGTCGATACGCAGTATTTT. Translated: CASSEDSVDTQYF. Supplemented by reference TRBV9 and TRBJ2-3, the full variable domain reads DSGVTQTPKHLITATGQRVTLRCSPRSGDLSVYWYQQSLDQGLQFLIQYYNGEERAKGNILERFSAQQFPDLHSELNLSSLELGDSALYFCASSEDSVDTQYFGPGTRLTVL.

The V gene is TRBV6-5, the J gene TRBJ1-5; the match to TRBD1 covers 7 bases. The V gene's germline CDR1 is MNHEY and CDR2 SVGAGI. This CDR3 spans 13 amino acids. J gave up 7 bases and V 6 bases, and 6 bases lay outside the gene matches. This CDR3 is CASRTGSSQPQHF. CDR3 in DNA: TGTGCCAGCAGGACAGGGTCGAGCCAGCCCCAGCATTTT.

This clone was recorded a few times. Other DNA sequences in the same sample also yield this CDR3. The gene calls are TRBV9 and TRBJ2-7; tentative D call: TRBD2 (6 bases). Trimming took 0 bases from V and 7 from J, leaving 11 bases between them. The CDR3 runs 13 residues. The germline V gene has CDR1 SGDLS and CDR2 YYNGEE. The CDR3 loop reads CASSVVLGGEQYF. The CDR3 DNA reads as TGTGCCAGCAGCGTAGTTTTGGGAGGTGAGCAGTACTTC.

This chain links TRBV28 with TRBJ2-7; 8 bases align to TRBD1. In germline, CDR1 is MDHEN, CDR2 SYDVKM. There are 14 residues in the CDR3. V was clipped by 6 bases and J by 0 bases; unmatched bases: 4. The CDR3 sequence: CASRYRGYSYEQYF. Here the CDR3 DNA reads TGTGCCAGCAGGTACAGGGGGTACTCCTACGAGCAGTACTTC.

This clone appeared once. The chain is built from TRBV19 and TRBJ2-1; TRBD2 matches 7 bases. CDR3 size: 14 residues. With 7 bases clipped from V and 0 bases from J, the junction kept 3 bases outside the gene matches. CDR1 and CDR2 from the germline V gene are LNHDA and SQIVND (reference sequence). The CDR3 protein is CASKASGSYNEQFF. CDR3 DNA: TGTGCCAGTAAGGCTAGCGGCTCCTACAATGAGCAGTTCTTC.

In its sample, this clone was seen a few times. The chain employs TRBV27 and TRBJ2-7, with D possibly TRBD2 on 6 matching bases. Trimming took off 6 bases at V and 2 bases at J, with 20 bases between the two ends. The germline V gene has CDR1 MNHEY and CDR2 SMNVEV (reference sequence). The CDR3 length is 16 residues. CDR3 amino acids: CASSRVAGLKPYEQYF. The CDR3 region has the DNA TGTGCCAGCAGCCGGGTTGCGGGACTGAAGCCCTACGAGCAGTACTTC.

The chain recombines TRBV27 with TRBJ1-1, with a possible D match to TRBD1 (5 bases). Trimming pared 4 bases from V and 3 bases from J, leaving 18 bases between. Germline CDR1 reads MNHEY; CDR2 reads SMNVEV (reference sequence). The CDR3 runs 16 residues. The CDR3 bases are TGTGCCAGCAGTTCCTATACCGGGACTCTGGACACTGAAGCTTTCTTT. It codes for CASSSYTGTLDTEAFF.

This chain connects TRBV24-1 to TRBJ2-7; 7 bases are a match to TRBD1. The germline gives CDR1 KGHDR, CDR2 SFDVKD. This CDR3 is built from 15 residues. Losses at the gene ends were 4 bases for V and 0 bases for J; bases not matched to a gene: 5. The CDR3 region is CATSDPGTASYEQYF. In DNA form, the CDR3 reads TGTGCCACCAGTGACCCTGGGACAGCCTCCTACGAGCAGTACTTC.

The rearrangement joins TRBV7-3 to TRBJ2-1; 7 bases align to TRBD2. Trimming took 4 bases from V and 5 from J; bases not matched to a gene: 5. The CDR3 sequence is 14 residues long. The germline V gene has CDR1 SGHTA and CDR2 FQGTGA. The CDR3 reads CASSSPSGNNEQFF. CDR3 bases: TGTGCCAGCAGCTCCCCTAGCGGAAACAATGAGCAGTTCTTC.

CDR3 loop: CAVSTGGRRADTQYF. CDR3 DNA sequence: TGTGCCGTTTCCACTGGCGGGAGGAGGGCAGATACGCAGTATTTT. The chain employs TRBV11-2 and TRBJ2-3, with 8 bases identical to TRBD2. Germline CDR1 SGHAT, CDR2 FQNNGV. The CDR3 sequence is 15 residues long. V shed 11 bases, J shed 4 bases, and the junction held 14 bases outside the gene matches.

The rearrangement uses TRBV24-1 and TRBJ2-3; the match to TRBD1 covers 8 bases. CDR1 and CDR2 (germline): KGHDR, SFDVKD. The CDR3 is made up of 15 amino acids. Losses at the gene ends were 3 bases for V and 5 bases for J; bases not matched to a gene: 6. CDR3 residues: CATSDTRTGQDTQYF. CDR3 in DNA: TGTGCCACCAGTGATACCCGGACAGGGCAAGATACGCAGTATTTT.